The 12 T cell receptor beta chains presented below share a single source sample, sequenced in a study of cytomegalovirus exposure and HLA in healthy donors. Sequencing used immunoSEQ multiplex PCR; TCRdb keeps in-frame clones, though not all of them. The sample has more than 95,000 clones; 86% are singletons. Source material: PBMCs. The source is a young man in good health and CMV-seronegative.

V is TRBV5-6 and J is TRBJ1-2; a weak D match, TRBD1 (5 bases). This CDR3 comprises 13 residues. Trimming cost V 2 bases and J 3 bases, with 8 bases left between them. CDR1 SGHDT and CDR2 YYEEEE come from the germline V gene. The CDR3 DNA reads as TGTGCCAGCAGCTTTACGGGGGACTATGGCTACACCTTC. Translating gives CASSFTGDYGYTF.

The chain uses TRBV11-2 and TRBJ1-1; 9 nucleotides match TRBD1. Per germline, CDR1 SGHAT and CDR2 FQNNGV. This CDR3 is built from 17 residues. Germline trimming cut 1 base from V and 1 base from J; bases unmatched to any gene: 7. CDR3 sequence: CASSLGSPGQGNTEAFF. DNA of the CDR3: TGTGCCAGCAGCTTAGGGTCCCCGGGACAGGGGAACACTGAAGCTTTCTTT.

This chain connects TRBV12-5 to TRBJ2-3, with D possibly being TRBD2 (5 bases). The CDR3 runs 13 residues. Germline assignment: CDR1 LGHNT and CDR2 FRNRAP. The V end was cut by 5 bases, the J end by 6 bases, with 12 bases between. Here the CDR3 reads CASGPPGGDTQYF. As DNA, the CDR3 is TGTGCTAGTGGTCCTCCGGGCGGGGATACGCAGTATTTT.

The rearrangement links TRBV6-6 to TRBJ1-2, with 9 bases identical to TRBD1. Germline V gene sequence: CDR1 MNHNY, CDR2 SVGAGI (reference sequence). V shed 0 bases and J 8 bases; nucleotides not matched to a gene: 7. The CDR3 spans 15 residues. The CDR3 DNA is TGTGCCAGCAGTTACTCGCCGACAGGGGGATTAGGCTACACCTTC. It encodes CASSYSPTGGLGYTF.

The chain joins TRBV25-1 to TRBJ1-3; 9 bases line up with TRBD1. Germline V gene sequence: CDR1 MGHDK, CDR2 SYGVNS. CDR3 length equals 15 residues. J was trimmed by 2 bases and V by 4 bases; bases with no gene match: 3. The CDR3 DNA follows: TGTGCCAGCAGTGTGGACAGGGGACCTGGAAACACCATATATTTT. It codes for CASSVDRGPGNTIYF.

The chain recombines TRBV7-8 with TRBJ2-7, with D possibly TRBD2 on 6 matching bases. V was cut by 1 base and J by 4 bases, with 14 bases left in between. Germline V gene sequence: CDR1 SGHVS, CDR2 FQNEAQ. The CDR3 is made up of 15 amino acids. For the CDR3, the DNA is TGTGCCAGCAGCTTAGGCCGACTAGACATATACGAGCAGTACTTC. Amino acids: CASSLGRLDIYEQYF.

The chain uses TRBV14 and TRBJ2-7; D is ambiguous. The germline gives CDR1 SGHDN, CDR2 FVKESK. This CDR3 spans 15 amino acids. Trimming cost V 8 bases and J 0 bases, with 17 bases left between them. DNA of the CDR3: TGTGCCAGCGGATCCGGGTCTTGGAGCTCCTACGAGCAGTACTTC. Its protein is CASGSGSWSSYEQYF.

The CDR3 loop reads CAWSPGTVDGYTF. The CDR3 DNA sequence: TGTGCCTGGAGCCCCGGGACAGTAGATGGCTACACCTTC. The chain combines TRBV30 with TRBJ1-2; 7 nucleotides align to TRBD1. Trimming took 3 bases from V and 6 from J; bases not matched to a gene: 7. Germline loops: CDR1 GTSNPN, CDR2 SVGIG (reference sequence). CDR3 size: 13 residues.

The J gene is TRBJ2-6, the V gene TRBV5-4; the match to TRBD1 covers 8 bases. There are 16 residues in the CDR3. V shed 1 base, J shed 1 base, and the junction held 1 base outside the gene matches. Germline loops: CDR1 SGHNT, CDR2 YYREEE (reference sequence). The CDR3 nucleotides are TGTGCCAGCAGCTTGACAGGGGGGTCTGGGGCCAACGTCCTGACTTTC. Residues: CASSLTGGSGANVLTF.

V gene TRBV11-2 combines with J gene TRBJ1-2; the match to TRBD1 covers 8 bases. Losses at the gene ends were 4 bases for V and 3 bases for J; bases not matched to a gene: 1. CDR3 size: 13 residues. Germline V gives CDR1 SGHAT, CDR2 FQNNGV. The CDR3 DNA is TGTGCCAGCAGCTCGGACAGGGACTATGGCTACACCTTC. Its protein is CASSSDRDYGYTF.

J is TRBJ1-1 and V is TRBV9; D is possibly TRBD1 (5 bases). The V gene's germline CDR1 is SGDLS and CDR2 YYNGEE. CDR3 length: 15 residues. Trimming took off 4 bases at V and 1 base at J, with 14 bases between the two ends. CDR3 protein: CASSLTWGENTEAFF. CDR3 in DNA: TGTGCCAGCAGCCTAACGTGGGGGGAGAACACTGAAGCTTTCTTT.

The CDR3 DNA reads TGTGCCAGCAGGGAACGCGGGTCCACTGAAGCTTTCTTT. Translating it yields CASRERGSTEAFF. The V gene is TRBV2, the J gene TRBJ1-1; D gene ambiguous. CDR3 size: 13 residues. The germline V gene encodes CDR1 SNHLY and CDR2 FYNNEI. Between the trimmed V and J ends, which lost 6 bases and 4 bases, there was a span of 12 bases.